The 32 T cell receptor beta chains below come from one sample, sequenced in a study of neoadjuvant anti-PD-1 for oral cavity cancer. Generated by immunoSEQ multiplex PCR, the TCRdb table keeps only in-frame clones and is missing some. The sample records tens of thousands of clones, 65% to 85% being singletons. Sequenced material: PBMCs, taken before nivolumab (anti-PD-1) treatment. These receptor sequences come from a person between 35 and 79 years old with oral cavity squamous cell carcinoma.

CDR3 sequence reads: CASREDGNTGELFF. As DNA, the CDR3 is TGTGCCAGCAGAGAGGACGGGAACACCGGGGAGCTGTTTTTT. The rearrangement links TRBV6-6 to TRBJ2-2, with D uncertain. The germline CDR1 and CDR2 sequences are MNHNY and SVGAGI (reference sequence). The CDR3 spans 14 residues. The V end lost 6 bases, the J end lost 1 base, and 9 bases lay between the germline ends.

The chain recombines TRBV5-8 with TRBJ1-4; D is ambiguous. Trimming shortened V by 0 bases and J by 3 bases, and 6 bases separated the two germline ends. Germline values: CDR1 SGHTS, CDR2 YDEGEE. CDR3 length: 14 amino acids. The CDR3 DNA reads TGTGCCAGCAGCTTGGATTGGGCTAATGAAAAACTGTTTTTT. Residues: CASSLDWANEKLFF. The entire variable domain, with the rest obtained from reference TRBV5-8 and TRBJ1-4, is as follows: EAGVTQSPTHLIKTRGQQATLRCSPISGHTSVYWYQQALGLGLQFLLWYDEGEERNRGNFPPRFSGRQFPNYSSELNVNALELEDSALYLCASSLDWANEKLFFGSGTQLSVL.

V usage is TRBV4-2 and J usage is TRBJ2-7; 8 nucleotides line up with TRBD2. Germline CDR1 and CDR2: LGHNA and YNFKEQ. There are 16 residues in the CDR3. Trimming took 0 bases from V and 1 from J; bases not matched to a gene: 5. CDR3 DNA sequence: TGTGCCAGCAGCCAAGAGATAGCGGGGTTTTCCTACGAGCAGTACTTC. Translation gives CASSQEIAGFSYEQYF.

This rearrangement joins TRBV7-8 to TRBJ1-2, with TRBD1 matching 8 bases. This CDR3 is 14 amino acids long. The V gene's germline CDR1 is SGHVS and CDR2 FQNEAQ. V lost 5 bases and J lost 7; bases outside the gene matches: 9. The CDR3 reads CASSGRTGFGGYTF. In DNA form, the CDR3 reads TGTGCCAGCAGCGGGAGGACAGGGTTTGGTGGCTACACCTTC. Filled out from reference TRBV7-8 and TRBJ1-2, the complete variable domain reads GAGVSQSPRYKVAKRGQDVALRCDPISGHVSLFWYQQALGQGPEFLTYFQNEAQLDKSGLPSDRFFAERPEGSVSTLKIQRTQQEDSAVYLCASSGRTGFGGYTFGSGTRLTVV.

Here the CDR3 reads CASSPPGLYEQYF. DNA for the CDR3: TGTGCCAGCAGTCCCCCGGGACTCTACGAGCAGTACTTC. V is TRBV11-2 and J is TRBJ2-7, with a tentative D call TRBD2 (6 bases). The CDR3 sequence is 13 residues long. V was trimmed by 6 bases and J by 3 bases, leaving 12 bases between them. CDR1 is SGHAT, CDR2 FQNNGV, per germline.

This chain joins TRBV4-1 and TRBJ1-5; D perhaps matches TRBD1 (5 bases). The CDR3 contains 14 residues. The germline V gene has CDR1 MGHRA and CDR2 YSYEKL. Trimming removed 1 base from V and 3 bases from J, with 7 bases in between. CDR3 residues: CASSQAGNNQPQHF. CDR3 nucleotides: TGCGCCAGCAGCCAAGCAGGGAACAATCAGCCCCAGCATTTT.

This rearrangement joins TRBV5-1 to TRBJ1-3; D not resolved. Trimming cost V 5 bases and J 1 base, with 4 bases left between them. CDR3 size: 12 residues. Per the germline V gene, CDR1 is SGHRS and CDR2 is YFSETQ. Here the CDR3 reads CASRGSGNTIYF. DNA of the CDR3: TGCGCCAGCAGAGGTTCTGGAAACACCATATATTTT.

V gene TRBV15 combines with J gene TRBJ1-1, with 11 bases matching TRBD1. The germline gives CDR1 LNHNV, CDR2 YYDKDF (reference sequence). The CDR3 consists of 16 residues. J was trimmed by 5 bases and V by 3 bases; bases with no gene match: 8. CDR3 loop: CATSSGTGGVETEAFF. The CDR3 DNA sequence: TGTGCCACCAGCAGCGGGACAGGGGGTGTGGAGACTGAAGCTTTCTTT.

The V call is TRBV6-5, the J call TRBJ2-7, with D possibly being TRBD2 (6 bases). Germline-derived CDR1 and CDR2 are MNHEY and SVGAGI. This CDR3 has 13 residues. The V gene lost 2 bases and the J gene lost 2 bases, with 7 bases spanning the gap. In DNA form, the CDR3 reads TGTGCCAGCAGTTACGGAGGGACCTACGAGCAGTACTTC. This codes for CASSYGGTYEQYF.

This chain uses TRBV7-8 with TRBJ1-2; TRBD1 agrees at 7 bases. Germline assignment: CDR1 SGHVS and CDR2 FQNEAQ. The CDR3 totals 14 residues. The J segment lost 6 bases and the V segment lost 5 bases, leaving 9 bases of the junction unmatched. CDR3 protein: CASSTRDSVNGYTF. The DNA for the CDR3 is TGTGCCAGCAGCACCCGGGACAGCGTGAATGGCTACACCTTC.

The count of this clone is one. The CDR3 loop is CASSYLASGPFGEQFF. For the CDR3, the DNA is TGTGCCAGCAGTTACTTGGCTAGCGGGCCCTTCGGTGAGCAGTTCTTC. The chain carries TRBV6-5 and TRBJ2-1; 8 bases agree with TRBD2. The germline CDR1 and CDR2 sequences are MNHEY and SVGAGI. The CDR3 has 16 residues. J gave up 9 bases and V 1 base, and 11 bases lay outside the gene matches.

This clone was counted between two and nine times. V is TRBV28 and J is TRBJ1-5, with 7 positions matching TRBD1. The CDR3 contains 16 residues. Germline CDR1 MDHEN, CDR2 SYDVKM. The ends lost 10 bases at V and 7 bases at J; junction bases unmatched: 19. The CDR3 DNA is TGTGCCACTACACTATTAACATACAGGGGCGGCCAGCCCCAGCATTTT. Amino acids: CATTLLTYRGGQPQHF. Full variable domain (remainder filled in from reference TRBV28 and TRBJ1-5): DVKVTQSSRYLVKRTGEKVFLECVQDMDHENMFWYRQDPGLGLRLIYFSYDVKMKEKGDIPEGYSVSREKKERFSLILESASTNQTSMYLCATTLLTYRGGQPQHFGDGTRLSIL.

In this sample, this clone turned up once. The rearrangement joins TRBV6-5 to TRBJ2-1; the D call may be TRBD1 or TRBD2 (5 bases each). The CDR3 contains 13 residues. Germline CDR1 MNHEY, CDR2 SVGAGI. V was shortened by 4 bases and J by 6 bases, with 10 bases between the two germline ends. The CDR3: CASSSGGPNEQFF. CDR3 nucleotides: TGTGCCAGCAGTTCTGGGGGACCCAATGAGCAGTTCTTC.

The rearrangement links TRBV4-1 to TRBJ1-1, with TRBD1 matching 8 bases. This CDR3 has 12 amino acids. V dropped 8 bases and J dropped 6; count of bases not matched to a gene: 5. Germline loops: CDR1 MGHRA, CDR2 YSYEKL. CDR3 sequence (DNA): TGCGCCAGCTCCGACAGGGGATCTGAAGCTTTCTTT. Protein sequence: CASSDRGSEAFF.

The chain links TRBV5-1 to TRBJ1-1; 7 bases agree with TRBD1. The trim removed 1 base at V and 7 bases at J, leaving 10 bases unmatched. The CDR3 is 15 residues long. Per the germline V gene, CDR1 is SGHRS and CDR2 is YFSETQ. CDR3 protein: CASSLRVGGQSEAFF. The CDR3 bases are TGCGCCAGCAGCTTGAGGGTGGGGGGACAGAGTGAAGCTTTCTTT. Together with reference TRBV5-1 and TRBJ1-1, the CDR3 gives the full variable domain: KAGVTQTPRYLIKTRGQQVTLSCSPISGHRSVSWYQQTPGQGLQFLFEYFSETQRNKGNFPGRFSGRQFSNSRSEMNVSTLELGDSALYLCASSLRVGGQSEAFFGQGTRLTVV.

The CDR3 reads CASSSGQGSNEQFF. The CDR3 DNA sequence: TGTGCCAGCAGCTCAGGACAGGGAAGCAATGAGCAGTTCTTC. The gene calls are TRBV7-3 and TRBJ2-1; the match to TRBD1 covers 8 bases. Per the germline V gene, CDR1 is SGHTA and CDR2 is FQGTGA. The CDR3 contains 14 residues. The ends lost 4 bases at V and 6 bases at J; junction bases unmatched: 5. Filled out from reference TRBV7-3 and TRBJ2-1, the complete variable domain reads GAGVSQTPSNKVTEKGKYVELRCDPISGHTALYWYRQSLGQGPEFLIYFQGTGAADDSGLPNDRFFAVRPEGSVSTLKIQRTERGDSAVYLCASSSGQGSNEQFFGPGTRLTVL.

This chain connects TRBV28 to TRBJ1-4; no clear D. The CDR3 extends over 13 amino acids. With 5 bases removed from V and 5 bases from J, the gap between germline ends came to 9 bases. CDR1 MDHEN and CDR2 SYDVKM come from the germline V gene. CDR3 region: CASSGPPNEKLFF. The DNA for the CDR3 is TGTGCCAGCAGTGGACCTCCCAATGAAAAACTGTTTTTT. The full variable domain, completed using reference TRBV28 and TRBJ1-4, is DVKVTQSSRYLVKRTGEKVFLECVQDMDHENMFWYRQDPGLGLRLIYFSYDVKMKEKGDIPEGYSVSREKKERFSLILESASTNQTSMYLCASSGPPNEKLFFGSGTQLSVL.

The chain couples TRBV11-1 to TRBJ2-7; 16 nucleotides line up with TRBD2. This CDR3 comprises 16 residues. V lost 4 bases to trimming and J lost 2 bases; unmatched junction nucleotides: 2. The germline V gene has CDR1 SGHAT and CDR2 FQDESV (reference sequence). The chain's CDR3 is CASSSGTSGRAYEQYF. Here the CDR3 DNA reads TGTGCCAGCAGCTCCGGGACTAGCGGGAGGGCCTACGAGCAGTACTTC. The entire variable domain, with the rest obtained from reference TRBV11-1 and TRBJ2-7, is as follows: EAEVAQSPRYKITEKSQAVAFWCDPISGHATLYWYRQILGQGPELLVQFQDESVVDDSQLPKDRFSAERLKGVDSTLKIQPAELGDSAMYLCASSSGTSGRAYEQYFGPGTRLTVT.

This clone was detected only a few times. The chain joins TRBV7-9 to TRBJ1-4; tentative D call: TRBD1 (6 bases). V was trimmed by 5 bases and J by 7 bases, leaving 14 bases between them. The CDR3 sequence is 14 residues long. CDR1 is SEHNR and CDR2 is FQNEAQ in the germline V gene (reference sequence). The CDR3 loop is CASSLAGHREKLFF. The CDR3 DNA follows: TGTGCCAGCAGCCTCGCGGGACACCGTGAAAAACTGTTTTTT.

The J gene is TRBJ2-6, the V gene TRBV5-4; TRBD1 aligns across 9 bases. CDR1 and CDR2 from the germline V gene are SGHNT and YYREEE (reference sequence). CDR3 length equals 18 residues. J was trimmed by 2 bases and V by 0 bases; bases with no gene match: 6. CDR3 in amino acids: CASSLGRDRAPGANVLTF. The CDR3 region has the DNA TGTGCCAGCAGCTTGGGACGGGACAGGGCCCCTGGGGCCAACGTCCTGACTTTC.

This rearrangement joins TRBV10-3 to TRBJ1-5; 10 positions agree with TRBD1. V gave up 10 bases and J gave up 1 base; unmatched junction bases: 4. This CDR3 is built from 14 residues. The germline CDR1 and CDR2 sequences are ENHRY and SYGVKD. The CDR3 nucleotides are TGTGCCACCCTGGACAGGGGGAGCAATCAGCCCCAGCATTTT. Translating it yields CATLDRGSNQPQHF.

The DNA for the CDR3 is TGTGCCGGTAACCGCGGACAGCCTCATCAGCCCCAGCATTTT. Translating gives CAGNRGQPHQPQHF. V gene TRBV28 combines with J gene TRBJ1-5, with a possible D match to TRBD1 (6 bases). The CDR3 sequence is 14 residues long. CDR1 and CDR2 (germline): MDHEN, SYDVKM. Trimming removed 11 bases from V and 5 bases from J, with 19 bases in between.

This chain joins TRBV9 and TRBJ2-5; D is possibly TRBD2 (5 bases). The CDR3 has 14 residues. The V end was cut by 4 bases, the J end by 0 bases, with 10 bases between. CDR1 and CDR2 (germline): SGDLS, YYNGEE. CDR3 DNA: TGTGCCAGCAGCCCCGGGGAGTACCAAGAGACCCAGTACTTC. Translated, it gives CASSPGEYQETQYF.

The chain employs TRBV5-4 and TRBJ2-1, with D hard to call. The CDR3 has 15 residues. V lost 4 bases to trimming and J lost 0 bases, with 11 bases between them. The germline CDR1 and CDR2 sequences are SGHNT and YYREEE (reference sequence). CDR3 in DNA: TGTGCCAGCAGCCCGGAAGCAGACTCCTACAATGAGCAGTTCTTC. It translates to CASSPEADSYNEQFF.

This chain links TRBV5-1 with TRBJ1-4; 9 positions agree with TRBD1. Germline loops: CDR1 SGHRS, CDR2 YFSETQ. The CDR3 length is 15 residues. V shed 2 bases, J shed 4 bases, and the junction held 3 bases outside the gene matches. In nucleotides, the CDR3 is TGCGCCAGCAGCTTAGCGACAGGGGGTAATGAAAAACTGTTTTTT. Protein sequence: CASSLATGGNEKLFF.

Written as DNA, the CDR3 is TGTGCCAGCTGGGATGTCTTCCCCGCGAACACTGAAGCTTTCTTT. Translated: CASWDVFPANTEAFF. J is TRBJ1-1 and V is TRBV2; D unresolved. CDR3 length equals 15 residues. Germline V gene lookup returns CDR1 SNHLY and CDR2 FYNNEI. The V gene lost 8 bases and the J gene lost 1 base, with 17 bases spanning the gap.

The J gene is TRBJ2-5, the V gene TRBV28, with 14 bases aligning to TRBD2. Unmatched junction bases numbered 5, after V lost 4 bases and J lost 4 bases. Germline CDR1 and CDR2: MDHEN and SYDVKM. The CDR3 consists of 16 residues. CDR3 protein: CASSSRTSGRRETQYF. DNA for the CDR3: TGTGCCAGCAGTTCCCGGACTAGCGGGAGGAGAGAGACCCAGTACTTC.

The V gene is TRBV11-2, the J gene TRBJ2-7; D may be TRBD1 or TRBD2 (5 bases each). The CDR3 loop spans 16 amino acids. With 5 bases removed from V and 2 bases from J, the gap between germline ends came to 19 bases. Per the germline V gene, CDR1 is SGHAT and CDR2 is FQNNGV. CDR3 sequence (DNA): TGTGCCAGCAGCCGGATTCAGGGAAGCGGTCCCTACGAGCAGTACTTC. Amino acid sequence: CASSRIQGSGPYEQYF.

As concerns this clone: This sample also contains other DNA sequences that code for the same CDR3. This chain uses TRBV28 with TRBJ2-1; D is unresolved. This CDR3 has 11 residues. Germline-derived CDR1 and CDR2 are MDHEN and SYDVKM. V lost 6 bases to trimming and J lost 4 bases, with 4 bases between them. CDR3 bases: TGTGCCAGCAGCCTGTACAATGAGCAGTTCTTC. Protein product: CASSLYNEQFF.

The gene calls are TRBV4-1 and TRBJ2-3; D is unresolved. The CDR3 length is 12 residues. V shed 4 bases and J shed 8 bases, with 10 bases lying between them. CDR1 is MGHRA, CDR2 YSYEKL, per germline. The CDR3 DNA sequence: TGCGCCAGCAGCCCTCTTGGGGTTACGCAGTATTTT. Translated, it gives CASSPLGVTQYF.

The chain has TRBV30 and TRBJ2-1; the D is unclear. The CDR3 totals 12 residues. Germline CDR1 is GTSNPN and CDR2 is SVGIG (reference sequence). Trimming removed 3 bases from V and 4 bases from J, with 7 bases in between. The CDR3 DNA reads TGTGCCTGGAGCAGAGAGTACAATGAGCAGTTCTTC. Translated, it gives CAWSREYNEQFF.

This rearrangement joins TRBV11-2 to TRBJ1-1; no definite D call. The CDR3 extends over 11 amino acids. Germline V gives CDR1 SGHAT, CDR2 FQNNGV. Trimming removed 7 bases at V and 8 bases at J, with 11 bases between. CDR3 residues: CASNSLTEAFF. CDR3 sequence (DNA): TGTGCCAGCAACTCACTCACCGAAGCTTTCTTT.